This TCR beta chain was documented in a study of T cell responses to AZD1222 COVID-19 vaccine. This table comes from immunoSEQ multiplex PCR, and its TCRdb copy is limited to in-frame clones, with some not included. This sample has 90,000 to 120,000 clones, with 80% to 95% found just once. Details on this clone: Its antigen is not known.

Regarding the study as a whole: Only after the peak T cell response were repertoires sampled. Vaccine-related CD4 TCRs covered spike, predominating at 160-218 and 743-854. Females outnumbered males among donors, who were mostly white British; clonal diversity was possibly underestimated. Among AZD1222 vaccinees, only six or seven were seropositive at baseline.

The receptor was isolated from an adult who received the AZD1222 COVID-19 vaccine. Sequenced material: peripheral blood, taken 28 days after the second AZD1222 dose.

In DNA, the CDR3 is TGCAGCGTTGAAGATCGACACGGGGACAATCCCTCCTCCTACGAGCAGTACTTC. Protein: CSVEDRHGDNPSSYEQYF. This sequence joins TRBV29-1 and TRBJ2-7; a weak D match, TRBD1 (6 bases). This CDR3 has 18 residues. The V gene lost 0 bases and the J gene lost 0 bases, with 21 bases spanning the gap. The V gene's germline CDR1 is SQVTM and CDR2 ANQGSEA.